The 14 T cell receptor beta chains presented below share a single source sample, sequenced in a study of blood T cell repertoires in COVID-19. Data came from immunoSEQ multiplex PCR; TCRdb stores just in-frame clones and leaves some out. The sample has hundreds of thousands of clones, approximately 90% seen once. The specimen was PBMCs or T cells enriched from blood (not recorded which). The receptors here all came from a woman in her sixties who had recovered from COVID-19.

The V gene is TRBV9, the J gene TRBJ1-4, with D perhaps TRBD1 (5 bases). With 4 bases removed from V and 4 bases from J, the gap between germline ends came to 11 bases. This CDR3 spans 14 amino acids. In germline, CDR1 is SGDLS, CDR2 YYNGEE. The DNA of the CDR3 is TGTGCCAGCAGCCGAACAGGCGATAATGAAAAACTGTTTTTT. Protein: CASSRTGDNEKLFF. The variable domain in full, with the rest retrieved from reference TRBV9 and TRBJ1-4, is DSGVTQTPKHLITATGQRVTLRCSPRSGDLSVYWYQQSLDQGLQFLIQYYNGEERAKGNILERFSAQQFPDLHSELNLSSLELGDSALYFCASSRTGDNEKLFFGSGTQLSVL.

The chain has TRBV5-6 and TRBJ1-2; perhaps TRBD1 as D (6 bases). The germline V and J ends were trimmed by 3 bases and 4 bases, with 13 bases remaining between them. Germline V gives CDR1 SGHDT, CDR2 YYEEEE. The CDR3 consists of 14 residues. Written as DNA, the CDR3 is TGTGCCAGCAGCTATCAGGGGTTGGGCTATGGCTACACCTTC. Translating it yields CASSYQGLGYGYTF. Supplemented by reference TRBV5-6 and TRBJ1-2, the full variable domain reads DAGVTQSPTHLIKTRGQQVTLRCSPKSGHDTVSWYQQALGQGPQFIFQYYEEEERQRGNFPDRFSGHQFPNYSSELNVNALLLGDSALYLCASSYQGLGYGYTFGSGTRLTVV.

The V gene is TRBV6-1, the J gene TRBJ1-5, with D unresolved. Germline V lookup: CDR1 MNHNS, CDR2 SASEGT. V was cut by 2 bases and J by 4 bases, with 15 bases left in between. This CDR3 is built from 16 residues. CDR3 bases: TGTGCCAGCAGTGAATTGGGAAGTGAGGGAAATCAGCCCCAGCATTTT. Its protein is CASSELGSEGNQPQHF.

This clone was seen only once. The chain joins TRBV9 to TRBJ1-5; D unclear. This CDR3 is 14 amino acids long. Deletions cut 4 bases from V and 10 bases from J, with 18 bases between. CDR1 SGDLS and CDR2 YYNGEE come from the germline V gene. CDR3 region: CASSPRSEGEPQHF. The CDR3 DNA sequence: TGTGCCAGCAGCCCCCGGTCCGAGGGAGAACCCCAGCATTTT.

This clone was counted between two and nine times. The CDR3 DNA follows: TGTGCCAGTATTCCGGGTCCGTTTAGGTCACCCCTCCACTTT. Amino acid sequence: CASIPGPFRSPLHF. The gene calls are TRBV27 and TRBJ1-6; no firm D call. The germline CDR1 and CDR2 sequences are MNHEY and SMNVEV (reference sequence). This CDR3 has 14 amino acids. V dropped 9 bases and J dropped 10 bases, with 19 bases sitting between them.

The chain is built from TRBV6-5 and TRBJ1-3; D is possibly TRBD1 (5 bases). CDR1 MNHEY and CDR2 SVGAGI come from the germline V gene. This CDR3 has 13 residues. The ends were cut back, 0 bases at V and 10 bases at J, with 10 bases in the middle. The CDR3 DNA sequence: TGTGCCAGCAGTTACTCGGAGGGGAGGACCATATATTTT. Residues: CASSYSEGRTIYF.

The chain recombines TRBV7-9 with TRBJ2-7; 8 bases match TRBD1. The CDR3 is 15 amino acids. Germline V gene data show CDR1 as SEHNR and CDR2 as FQNEAQ (reference sequence). V was clipped by 5 bases and J by 6 bases; unmatched bases: 12. The CDR3 sequence is CASSPGTGLRAEQYF. The CDR3 DNA follows: TGTGCCAGCAGCCCTGGGACAGGACTCCGCGCCGAGCAGTACTTC. Based on the CDR3 plus reference TRBV7-9 and TRBJ2-7, the full variable domain is DTGVSQNPRHKITKRGQNVTFRCDPISEHNRLYWYRQTLGQGPEFLTYFQNEAQLEKSRLLSDRFSAERPKGSFSTLEIQRTEQGDSAMYLCASSPGTGLRAEQYFGPGTRLTVT.

V and J are TRBV11-2 and TRBJ1-6, with a possible D match to TRBD1 (6 bases). V was shortened by 0 bases and J by 10 bases, with 13 bases between the two germline ends. CDR1 is SGHAT, CDR2 FQNNGV, per germline. CDR3 length: 15 amino acids. The CDR3 nucleotides are TGTGCCAGCAGCTTAGATGGGGGCATAGGCTCACCCCTCCACTTT. It encodes CASSLDGGIGSPLHF.

V is TRBV7-8 and J is TRBJ1-4, with TRBD1 identical over 8 bases. The V and J ends lost 5 bases and 5 bases, in that order; junction bases with no gene match: 1. The CDR3 spans 13 residues. CDR1 and CDR2 (germline): SGHVS, FQNEAQ. CDR3: CASSRTGNEKLFF. DNA of the CDR3: TGTGCCAGCAGCAGGACAGGGAATGAAAAACTGTTTTTT.

The CDR3 loop reads CASSERQGGEKLFF. The CDR3 coding sequence is TGTGCCAGCAGTGAAAGACAGGGGGGTGAAAAACTGTTTTTT. The chain carries TRBV2 and TRBJ1-4; TRBD1 matches at 9 bases. The germline V gene encodes CDR1 SNHLY and CDR2 FYNNEI. Trimming cost V 2 bases and J 7 bases; bases outside gene matches: 2. The CDR3 runs to 14 residues.

The chain has TRBV11-2 and TRBJ2-1; 7 nucleotides line up with TRBD1. The germline gives CDR1 SGHAT, CDR2 FQNNGV. The CDR3 is 13 amino acids. With 2 bases clipped from V and 9 bases from J, the junction kept 4 bases outside the gene matches. CDR3 amino acids: CASSLTGEGEQFF. The DNA of the CDR3 is TGTGCCAGCAGCTTAACAGGGGAAGGTGAGCAGTTCTTC.

This clone was seen many times. The V call is TRBV6-4, the J call TRBJ1-2, with a tentative D call TRBD1 (5 bases). Germline lookup yields CDR1 MRHNA and CDR2 SNTAGT. CDR3 length: 13 residues. Trimming cost V 5 bases and J 7 bases, with 14 bases left between them. CDR3 DNA sequence: TGTGCCAGCAGTCCGGACAATTTCGGTGGCTACACCTTC. The encoded protein is CASSPDNFGGYTF.

The chain employs TRBV2 and TRBJ1-4; D call uncertain. The CDR3 extends over 11 amino acids. V lost 10 bases, J lost 8 bases, and 11 bases lay in between. CDR1 is SNHLY and CDR2 is FYNNEI in the germline V gene. The CDR3 DNA reads TGTGCCACCGCGCTCGTGGAAAAACTGTTTTTT. Protein product: CATALVEKLFF.

The chain carries TRBV10-3 and TRBJ1-1; 8 bases are a match to TRBD1. The germline V gene has CDR1 ENHRY and CDR2 SYGVKD. V dropped 0 bases and J dropped 4; count of bases not matched to a gene: 7. The CDR3 is 16 amino acids. The DNA for the CDR3 is TGTGCCATCAGTGAGTCTCGGACAGGGAGGCTCACTGAAGCTTTCTTT. Amino acid sequence: CAISESRTGRLTEAFF.